This T cell receptor (beta chain) emerged from a study of blood T cell repertoires in COVID-19. Study as a whole: Samples representing acute and convalescent COVID-19 were sourced from the United States, Italy and Spain.

V lost 1 base to trimming and J lost 3 bases, with 3 bases between them. The CDR3 contains 12 residues. Germline loops: CDR1 SEHNR, CDR2 FQNEAQ (reference sequence). Original data processing: Counts of nucleated cells, estimated from reference gene primer amplification, were obtained. Only in-frame clones appear in the TCRdb table, and some are missing; sequencing was by immunoSEQ multiplex PCR. V, J and clone size are taken as reported in that table, and D and trimming were inferred from the DNA itself. The sample includes approximately 80,000 clones, roughly 73% of them seen just once. Sequenced sample: peripheral blood. The receptor was derived from a human donor in a cohort sampled during active COVID-19. The V call is TRBV7-9, the J call TRBJ1-2; D gene unclear. CDR3 nucleotides: TGTGCCAGCAGCTTAGTCGACTATGGCTACACCTTC. It specifies CASSLVDYGYTF.